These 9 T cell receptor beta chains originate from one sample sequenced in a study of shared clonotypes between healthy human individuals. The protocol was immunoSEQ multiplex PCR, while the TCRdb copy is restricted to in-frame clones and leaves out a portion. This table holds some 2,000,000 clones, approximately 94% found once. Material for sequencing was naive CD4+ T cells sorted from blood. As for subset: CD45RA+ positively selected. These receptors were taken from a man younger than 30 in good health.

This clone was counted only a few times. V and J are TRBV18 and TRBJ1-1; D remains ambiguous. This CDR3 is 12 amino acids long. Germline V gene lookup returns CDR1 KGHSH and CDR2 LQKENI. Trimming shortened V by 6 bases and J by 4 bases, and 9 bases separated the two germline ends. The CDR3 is CASSIRTTEAFF. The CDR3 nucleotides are TGTGCCAGCTCGATAAGAACCACTGAAGCTTTCTTT.

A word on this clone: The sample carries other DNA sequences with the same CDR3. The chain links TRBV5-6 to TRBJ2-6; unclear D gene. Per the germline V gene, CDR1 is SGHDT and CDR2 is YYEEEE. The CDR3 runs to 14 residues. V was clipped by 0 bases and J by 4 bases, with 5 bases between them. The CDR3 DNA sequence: TGTGCCAGCAGCTTGGAGGCGGGGGCCAACGTCCTGACTTTC. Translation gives CASSLEAGANVLTF.

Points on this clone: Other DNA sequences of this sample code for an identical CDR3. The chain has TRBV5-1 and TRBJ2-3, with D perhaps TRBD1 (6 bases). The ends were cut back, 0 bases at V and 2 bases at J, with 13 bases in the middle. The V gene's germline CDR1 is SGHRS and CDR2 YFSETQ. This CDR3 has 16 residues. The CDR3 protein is CASSLGGTTLTDTQYF. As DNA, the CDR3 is TGCGCCAGCAGCTTGGGTGGGACAACTCTCACAGATACGCAGTATTTT.

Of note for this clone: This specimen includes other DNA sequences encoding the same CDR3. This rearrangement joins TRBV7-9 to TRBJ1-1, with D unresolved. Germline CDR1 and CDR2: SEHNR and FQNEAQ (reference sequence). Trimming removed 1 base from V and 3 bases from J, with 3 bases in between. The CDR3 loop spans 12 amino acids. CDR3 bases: TGTGCCAGCAGCTTAGGTTACACTGAAGCTTTCTTT. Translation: CASSLGYTEAFF.

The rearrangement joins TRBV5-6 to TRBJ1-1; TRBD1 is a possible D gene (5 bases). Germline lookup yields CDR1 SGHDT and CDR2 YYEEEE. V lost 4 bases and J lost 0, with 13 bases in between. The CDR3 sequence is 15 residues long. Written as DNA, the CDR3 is TGTGCCAGCAGCGGAGGACAAGTAATGAACACTGAAGCTTTCTTT. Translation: CASSGGQVMNTEAFF.

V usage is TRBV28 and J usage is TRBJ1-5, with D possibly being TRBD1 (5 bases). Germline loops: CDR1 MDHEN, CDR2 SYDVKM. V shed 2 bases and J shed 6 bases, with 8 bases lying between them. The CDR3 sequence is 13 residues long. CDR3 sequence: CASSLAGSQPQHF. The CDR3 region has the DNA TGTGCCAGCAGTTTAGCAGGGAGTCAGCCCCAGCATTTT.

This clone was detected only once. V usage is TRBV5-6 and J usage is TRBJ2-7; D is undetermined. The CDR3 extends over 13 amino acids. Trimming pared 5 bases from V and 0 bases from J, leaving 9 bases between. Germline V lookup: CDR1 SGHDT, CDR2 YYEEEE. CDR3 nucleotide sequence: TGTGCCAGCAGGCGGACGTTCTCCTACGAGCAGTACTTC. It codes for CASRRTFSYEQYF.

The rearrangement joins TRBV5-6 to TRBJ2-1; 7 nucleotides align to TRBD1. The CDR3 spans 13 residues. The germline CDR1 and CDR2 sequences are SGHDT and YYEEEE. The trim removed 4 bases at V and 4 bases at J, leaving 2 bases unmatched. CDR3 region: CASSRGRYNEQFF. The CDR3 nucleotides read TGTGCCAGCAGCAGGGGGCGATACAATGAGCAGTTCTTC.

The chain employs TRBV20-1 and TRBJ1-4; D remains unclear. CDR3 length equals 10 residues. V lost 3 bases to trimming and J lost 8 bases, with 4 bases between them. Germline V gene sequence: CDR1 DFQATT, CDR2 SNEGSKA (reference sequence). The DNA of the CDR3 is TGCAGTGCTAGTCGGGAAAAACTGTTTTTT. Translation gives CSASREKLFF.